The sequence of this TCR beta chain was determined in a study of T cell responses to AZD1222 COVID-19 vaccine. Study-wide findings and caveats: Donors in the cohort were predominantly white British and more often female, and clonal diversity was possibly underestimated.

Libraries were prepared by immunoSEQ multiplex PCR; TCRdb keeps only in-frame clonotypes and omits some of them. The sample includes some 150,000 clones, around 83% of them seen just once. For this clone: What it recognizes is unknown.

The sequence derives from an adult in good health. Material: peripheral blood, obtained on day 0 of MenACWY control vaccination.

CDR3 loop: CASSSSLGYSNQPQHF. DNA of the CDR3: TGTGCCAGCAGCTCCTCCCTCGGATATAGCAATCAGCCCCAGCATTTT. This chain connects TRBV5-6 to TRBJ1-5; D not resolved. The germline V gene has CDR1 SGHDT and CDR2 YYEEEE. The CDR3 totals 16 residues. V shed 3 bases and J shed 0 bases, with 13 bases lying between them.